This T cell receptor (beta chain) was identified during a study of blood T cell repertoires in COVID-19. For recovered donors of Cohort 3, there were two negative PCRs, clearance, or symptom resolution. The repertoire was sequenced with immunoSEQ multiplex PCR; TCRdb's copy has only in-frame clones and lacks some. The sample lists about 440,000 clones; 90% were seen once. The sequence derives from a young man who had recovered from COVID-19. Sample: PBMCs or T cells enriched from blood (not recorded which).

Here the CDR3 DNA reads TGTGCCAGCAGCCCACCAGGGAGGAAAGGCTATGGCTACACCTTC. Protein sequence: CASSPPGRKGYGYTF. The chain carries TRBV11-2 and TRBJ1-2, with TRBD1 as a possible D gene (5 bases). Trimming removed 5 bases from V and 4 bases from J, with 17 bases in between. Germline V CDR1 and CDR2: SGHAT, FQNNGV. CDR3 length equals 15 residues.